The next 5 T cell receptor beta chains were all read from a single sample in a study of tumor-infiltrating lymphocytes in primary liver carcinoma. TCR beta cDNA was made from 450 to 600 ng total RNA with a constant-region primer. Three-round nested multiplex PCR performed with slightly modified ARM-PCR produced the TCR beta libraries. Investigators reported that the first two PCR rounds, at 10 cycles each, used TRBV1-TRBV30 forward primers with a C-beta reverse primer. TCRdb ran MiXCR on the multiplex PCR reads and lists one entry per CDR3 protein. Of about 320,000 distinct CDR3 sequences in the sample, 55% to 65% were seen once. It was unsorted whole blood that yielded blood RNA, and germline DNA was also extracted. What was sequenced was peripheral blood. The receptors here all came from a man aged 35 to 55 with primary liver carcinoma and hepatitis B virus infection.

This clonotype was detected only a few times. This sequence joins TRBV30 and TRBJ2-1, with D perhaps matching TRBD1 (6 bases). The CDR3 totals 12 residues. Germline V gene lookup returns CDR1 GTSNPN and CDR2 SVGIG (reference sequence). The V gene lost 5 bases and the J gene lost 5 bases, with 10 bases spanning the gap. This CDR3 reads CAWVDRNNEQFF. In DNA form, the CDR3 reads TGTGCCTGGGTAGACAGGAACAATGAGCAGTTCTTC.

On this clonotype itself: The germline gene is not matched at one end of the junction; a read error may be the cause. J is TRBJ2-5 and V is TRBV11-2; weak D call: TRBD1 (7 bases). The CDR3 spans 17 residues. From germline, CDR1 is SGHAT and CDR2 FQNNGV. As DNA, the CDR3 is TGTGCCAGCAGCTTATACCAGGGGGTAGCGGCACAAGAGACCCATTACTTC. It specifies CASSLYQGVAAQETHYF.

About this clonotype: A read error may be the cause here, since a much bigger clone is one base away. V and J are TRBV12-3 or TRBV12-4 and TRBJ2-3; 8 bases are shared with TRBD1. The CDR3 consists of 14 residues. J gave up 3 bases and V 4 bases, and 3 bases lay outside the gene matches. The CDR3 DNA reads TGTGCCAGCAGTTCGACAGGGGAGACAGATACGCAGTATTTT. Its translation is CASSSTGETDTQYF.

The V call is TRBV5-6, the J call TRBJ2-3; D uncertain. Germline CDR1 SGHDT, CDR2 YYEEEE. CDR3 size: 13 residues. The V and J ends lost 4 bases and 4 bases respectively, with 10 bases between them. Written as DNA, the CDR3 is TGTGCCAGCAGCCCCCAGGTGGCAGATACGCAGTATTTT. Its protein is CASSPQVADTQYF. The complete variable domain, with remaining parts taken from reference TRBV5-6 and TRBJ2-3, reads DAGVTQSPTHLIKTRGQQVTLRCSPKSGHDTVSWYQQALGQGPQFIFQYYEEEERQRGNFPDRFSGHQFPNYSSELNVNALLLGDSALYLCASSPQVADTQYFGPGTRLTVL.

This clonotype was counted only a few times. The chain combines TRBV5-4 with TRBJ2-4, with 11 bases fitting TRBD1. Germline CDR1 SGHNT, CDR2 YYREEE (reference sequence). J gave up 15 bases and V 5 bases, and 7 bases lay outside the gene matches. The CDR3 extends over 12 amino acids. The CDR3 bases are TGTGCCAGCAGGTCGGACAGGGGGCTGCGGTACTTC. Translated: CASRSDRGLRYF.